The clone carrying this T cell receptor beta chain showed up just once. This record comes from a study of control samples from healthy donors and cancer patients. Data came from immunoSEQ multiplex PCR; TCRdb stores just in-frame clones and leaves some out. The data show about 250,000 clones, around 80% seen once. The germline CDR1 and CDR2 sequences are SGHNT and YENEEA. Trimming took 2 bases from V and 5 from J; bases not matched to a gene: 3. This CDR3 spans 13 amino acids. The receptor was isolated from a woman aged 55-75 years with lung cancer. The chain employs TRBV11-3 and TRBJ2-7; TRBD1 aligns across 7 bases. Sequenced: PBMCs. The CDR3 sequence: CASSLRQGDEQYF. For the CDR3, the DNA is TGTGCCAGCAGCTTAAGGCAGGGGGACGAGCAGTACTTC. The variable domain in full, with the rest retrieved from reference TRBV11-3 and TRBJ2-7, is EAGVVQSPRYKIIEKKQPVAFWCNPISGHNTLYWYLQNLGQGPELLIRYENEEAVDDSQLPKDRFSAERLKGVDSTLKIQPAELGDSAVYLCASSLRQGDEQYFGPGTRLTVT.